This entry lists 15 T cell receptor beta chains sequenced from one sample in a study of blood T cell repertoires in COVID-19. Produced via immunoSEQ multiplex PCR; TCRdb's table is partial and in-frame only. This sample carries some 400,000 clones, roughly 89% of them seen once, and the ten largest clones take about 1.7%. Sequencing used PBMCs or T cells enriched from blood (not recorded which). The receptors here all came from a woman in her 30s who had recovered from COVID-19.

Only one count was recorded for this clone. V is TRBV6-4 and J is TRBJ2-3; tentatively, D is TRBD2 (6 bases). The CDR3 consists of 14 residues. V lost 6 bases, J lost 3 bases, and 13 bases lay in between. CDR1 is MRHNA, CDR2 SNTAGT, per germline. The CDR3 sequence is CASSLYAGTDTQYF. The DNA of the CDR3 is TGTGCCAGCAGCCTCTACGCGGGGACAGATACGCAGTATTTT.

J is TRBJ2-7 and V is TRBV5-1; TRBD1 agrees at 12 bases. V lost 0 bases, J lost 9 bases, and 7 bases stayed unmatched. The CDR3 consists of 15 residues. Germline lookup yields CDR1 SGHRS and CDR2 YFSETQ. For the CDR3, the DNA is TGCGCCAGCAGCTTGGAACCGGGACAGGGGGCGATGCAGTACTTC. It yields the protein CASSLEPGQGAMQYF.

CDR3 residues: CASSRTGYSPLHF. CDR3 nucleotides: TGTGCCAGCAGCCGGACAGGGTACTCACCCCTCCACTTT. The chain is built from TRBV11-2 and TRBJ1-6, with 8 nucleotides matching TRBD1. Germline CDR1 is SGHAT and CDR2 is FQNNGV. J was trimmed by 10 bases and V by 5 bases; bases with no gene match: 4. The CDR3 runs 13 residues.

The chain links TRBV10-1 to TRBJ2-3, with D tentatively TRBD1 (5 bases). Germline loops: CDR1 WNHNN, CDR2 SYGVQD (reference sequence). V was shortened by 3 bases and J by 6 bases, with 10 bases between the two germline ends. The CDR3 is 13 residues long. The CDR3 bases are TGCGCCAGCAGTGATTCCCACAGGGATACGCAGTATTTT. Translating gives CASSDSHRDTQYF.

The chain's CDR3 is CASSVGASFNEQFF. The CDR3 nucleotides read TGTGCCAGCAGCGTAGGGGCCTCGTTCAATGAGCAGTTCTTC. This chain uses TRBV9 with TRBJ2-1; D unclear. V dropped 0 bases and J dropped 6 bases, with 10 bases sitting between them. The CDR3 loop spans 14 amino acids. Germline CDR1 and CDR2: SGDLS and YYNGEE.

CDR3 in DNA: TGTGCCAGCAGCCAAGGAGGGGGCCTACGTGGGACTTTCTTT. Its translation: CASSQGGGLRGTFF. V gene TRBV27 combines with J gene TRBJ1-1; 7 nucleotides align to TRBD1. The V gene's germline CDR1 is MNHEY and CDR2 SMNVEV (reference sequence). There are 14 residues in the CDR3. J was trimmed by 12 bases and V by 6 bases; bases with no gene match: 16.

The chain is built from TRBV2 and TRBJ1-1; D unclear. From germline, CDR1 is SNHLY and CDR2 FYNNEI. V was pared by 8 bases and J by 6 bases, with 16 bases between. The CDR3 spans 13 residues. CDR3: CASGDVVNAEAFF. The CDR3 coding sequence is TGTGCCAGCGGAGACGTAGTTAACGCTGAAGCTTTCTTT.

The chain joins TRBV5-4 to TRBJ2-1; no reliable D call. CDR1 and CDR2 from the germline V gene are SGHNT and YYREEE (reference sequence). This CDR3 has 14 residues. Trimming took off 0 bases at V and 5 bases at J, with 9 bases between the two ends. The DNA for the CDR3 is TGTGCCAGCAGCTTGGCAGGAAATAACAATGAGCAGTTCTTC. Its protein product is CASSLAGNNNEQFF.

This clone occurred once. J is TRBJ1-1 and V is TRBV5-4; D remains ambiguous. Trimming shortened V by 2 bases and J by 1 base, and 6 bases separated the two germline ends. Per germline, CDR1 SGHNT and CDR2 YYREEE (reference sequence). The CDR3 sequence is 13 residues long. CDR3 in amino acids: CASSLKRNTEAFF. CDR3 in DNA: TGTGCCAGCAGCTTAAAGAGGAACACTGAAGCTTTCTTT.

The chain combines TRBV5-4 with TRBJ1-2; D is unresolved. This CDR3 spans 14 amino acids. Germline CDR1 and CDR2: SGHNT and YYREEE (reference sequence). The V end lost 4 bases, the J end lost 4 bases, and 14 bases lay between the germline ends. CDR3 DNA sequence: TGTGCCAGCAGCATGAGCCCCTACCTCTATGGCTACACCTTC. It is translated as CASSMSPYLYGYTF.

The chain recombines TRBV7-3 with TRBJ2-7; the match to TRBD1 covers 10 bases. The CDR3 loop spans 14 amino acids. CDR1 SGHTA and CDR2 FQGTGA come from the germline V gene. V was clipped by 2 bases and J by 5 bases; unmatched bases: 3. The CDR3 sequence: CASSLLGQGNEQYF. DNA for the CDR3: TGTGCCAGCAGCTTATTGGGACAGGGGAACGAGCAGTACTTC.

The chain couples TRBV18 to TRBJ2-7, with 7 bases identical to TRBD1. There are 14 residues in the CDR3. V lost 5 bases and J lost 3; bases outside the gene matches: 7. Germline V gene lookup returns CDR1 KGHSH and CDR2 LQKENI. CDR3 sequence: CASSIGQGVYEQYF. DNA of the CDR3: TGTGCCAGCTCAATCGGGCAGGGGGTCTACGAGCAGTACTTC.

The chain combines TRBV18 with TRBJ1-4, with 8 nucleotides matching TRBD1. J lost 5 bases, V lost 6 bases, and 11 bases had no gene match. Germline values: CDR1 KGHSH, CDR2 LQKENI. The CDR3 loop spans 16 amino acids. The CDR3 spells CASSSLPRQGNEKLFF. The CDR3 coding sequence is TGTGCCAGCTCCTCCCTTCCCAGACAGGGGAATGAAAAACTGTTTTTT.

This clone was observed a handful of times. The CDR3 here is CASSDGQGANEQFF. The CDR3 DNA reads TGTGCCAGCAGTGACGGACAGGGAGCCAATGAGCAGTTCTTC. The rearrangement joins TRBV6-4 to TRBJ2-1, with 8 bases fitting TRBD1. With V trimmed by 2 bases and J by 6 bases, 3 bases remained unmatched. CDR1 and CDR2 from the germline V gene are MRHNA and SNTAGT. The length of the CDR3 is 14 residues.

The genes are TRBV19 and TRBJ2-5; D may be TRBD1 (7 bases). The CDR3 has 12 amino acids. From germline, CDR1 is LNHDA and CDR2 SQIVND (reference sequence). The V gene lost 6 bases and the J gene lost 5 bases, with 10 bases spanning the gap. CDR3 residues: CASRAGGETQYF. In DNA, the CDR3 is TGTGCCAGTAGGGCAGGGGGGGAGACCCAGTACTTC.